This entry lists 26 T cell receptor beta chains sequenced from one sample in a study of STAT5B mutations in CD4+ large granular lymphocyte leukemia. Produced via immunoSEQ multiplex PCR; TCRdb's table is partial and in-frame only. Among about 30,000 clones, about three quarters were seen once, and the ten largest hold about 1%. The sample was CD4+ T cells from blood buffy coats. Receptor source: a human donor in good health.

The V and J genes are TRBV5-1 and TRBJ1-1, with D uncertain. Trimming stripped 4 bases from V and 0 bases from J, with 7 bases between. The V gene's germline CDR1 is SGHRS and CDR2 YFSETQ. This CDR3 is built from 13 residues. CDR3 amino acids: CASSTSVNTEAFF. CDR3 nucleotides: TGCGCCAGCAGCACCTCAGTGAACACTGAAGCTTTCTTT.

This clone was detected only a few times. This chain connects TRBV5-5 to TRBJ1-1; 7 bases map to TRBD1. The germline V gene encodes CDR1 SGHKS and CDR2 YYEKEE (reference sequence). This CDR3 comprises 14 residues. With 3 bases clipped from V and 2 bases from J, the junction kept 4 bases outside the gene matches. This CDR3 reads CASSWEGANTEAFF. In DNA, the CDR3 is TGTGCCAGCAGCTGGGAGGGGGCTAACACTGAAGCTTTCTTT.

The rearrangement uses TRBV6-5 and TRBJ1-1; TRBD1 matches 8 bases. The J segment lost 5 bases and the V segment lost 7 bases, leaving 6 bases of the junction unmatched. The CDR3 is 13 residues long. Per the germline V gene, CDR1 is MNHEY and CDR2 is SVGAGI. CDR3 loop: CASTRTGRTEAFF. The CDR3 nucleotides are TGTGCCAGCACCCGGACAGGGAGAACTGAAGCTTTCTTT.

The rearrangement links TRBV5-1 to TRBJ2-5; D is undetermined. Trimming stripped 4 bases from V and 1 base from J, with 5 bases between. CDR1 and CDR2 (germline): SGHRS, YFSETQ. CDR3 length equals 12 residues. The CDR3 protein is CASSPGQETQYF. Written as DNA, the CDR3 is TGCGCCAGCAGCCCGGGCCAAGAGACCCAGTACTTC.

This clone was seen a few times. The chain has TRBV7-3 and TRBJ1-3; D unresolved. V lost 5 bases and J 0 bases, leaving 11 bases between the germline ends. Germline V gene data show CDR1 as SGHTA and CDR2 as FQGTGA. The length of the CDR3 is 15 residues. CDR3 DNA sequence: TGTGCCAGCAGCCTACGTCCTGGCTCTGGAAACACCATATATTTT. Translated, it gives CASSLRPGSGNTIYF. Variable domain in full (rest from reference TRBV7-3 and TRBJ1-3): GAGVSQTPSNKVTEKGKYVELRCDPISGHTALYWYRQSLGQGPEFLIYFQGTGAADDSGLPNDRFFAVRPEGSVSTLKIQRTERGDSAVYLCASSLRPGSGNTIYFGEGSWLTVV.

The CDR3 loop is CASSRDYQQPNTGELFF. The CDR3 region has the DNA TGTGCCAGTAGCCGGGACTACCAACAACCGAACACCGGGGAGCTGTTTTTT. V gene TRBV19 combines with J gene TRBJ2-2; 7 bases match TRBD2. V lost 6 bases, J lost 0 bases, and 10 bases stayed unmatched. CDR1 and CDR2 from the germline V gene are LNHDA and SQIVND (reference sequence). The CDR3 sequence is 17 residues long.

The chain carries TRBV6-6 and TRBJ2-7, with D possibly matching TRBD1 (6 bases). CDR3 size: 13 residues. CDR1 MNHNY and CDR2 SVGAGI come from the germline V gene (reference sequence). Trimming took 4 bases from V and 2 from J, leaving 9 bases between them. The CDR3 loop reads CASSSGQPYEQYV. The CDR3 DNA sequence: TGTGCCAGCAGTTCTGGACAGCCCTACGAGCAGTACGTC.

The gene calls are TRBV5-4 and TRBJ2-1; D tentatively reads TRBD1 or TRBD2 (5 bases each). The CDR3 loop spans 17 amino acids. Trimming left V 2 bases short and J 4 bases short, with 19 bases between. Germline loops: CDR1 SGHNT, CDR2 YYREEE (reference sequence). The CDR3 DNA follows: TGTGCCAGCAGCTTTGGTGGTGGGGGACCTACTTACAATGAGCAGTTCTTC. Translated: CASSFGGGGPTYNEQFF.

The J gene is TRBJ1-2, the V gene TRBV11-2, with a weak D call TRBD1 (5 bases). The CDR3 runs 14 residues. Trimming pared 2 bases from V and 6 bases from J, leaving 13 bases between. Germline V lookup: CDR1 SGHAT, CDR2 FQNNGV. The CDR3 protein is CASSLWEAGDGYTF. DNA of the CDR3: TGTGCCAGCAGCTTATGGGAGGCGGGGGATGGCTACACCTTC.

In its sample, this clone was seen a few times. The genes are TRBV14 and TRBJ2-2; possible D gene TRBD2, 6 bases. Germline V gene lookup returns CDR1 SGHDN and CDR2 FVKESK. V was pared by 4 bases and J by 0 bases, with 12 bases between. The CDR3 sequence is 16 residues long. This CDR3 reads CASSRRGASNTGELFF. CDR3 in DNA: TGTGCCAGCAGCCGGCGGGGAGCCTCGAACACCGGGGAGCTGTTTTTT. The whole variable domain, remainder taken from reference TRBV14 and TRBJ2-2, is EAGVTQFPSHSVIEKGQTVTLRCDPISGHDNLYWYRRVMGKEIKFLLHFVKESKQDESGMPNNRFLAERTGGTYSTLKVQPAELEDSGVYFCASSRRGASNTGELFFGEGSRLTVL.

This clone appeared a single time. The chain recombines TRBV4-2 with TRBJ2-1; 10 positions agree with TRBD2. The CDR3 loop spans 15 amino acids. V lost 4 bases and J lost 5; bases outside the gene matches: 5. CDR1 is LGHNA, CDR2 YNFKEQ, per germline. In DNA, the CDR3 is TGTGCCAGCAGCCCAGCGGGAGGGATTAACAATGAGCAGTTCTTC. Residues: CASSPAGGINNEQFF.

This rearrangement joins TRBV9 to TRBJ2-2; unclear D gene. Germline lookup yields CDR1 SGDLS and CDR2 YYNGEE. The CDR3 covers 14 residues. V was cut by 3 bases and J by 5 bases, with 11 bases left in between. The CDR3 bases are TGTGCCAGCAGCGAGATCTCTCGAACCGGGGAGCTGTTTTTT. Encoded protein: CASSEISRTGELFF. Together with reference TRBV9 and TRBJ2-2, the CDR3 gives the full variable domain: DSGVTQTPKHLITATGQRVTLRCSPRSGDLSVYWYQQSLDQGLQFLIQYYNGEERAKGNILERFSAQQFPDLHSELNLSSLELGDSALYFCASSEISRTGELFFGEGSRLTVL.

CDR3 region: CASGRGGAAGELFF. CDR3 in DNA: TGTGCCAGCGGCCGGGGGGGCGCGGCCGGGGAGCTGTTTTTT. V gene TRBV28 combines with J gene TRBJ2-2; 8 positions match TRBD2. This CDR3 spans 14 amino acids. Germline V lookup: CDR1 MDHEN, CDR2 SYDVKM. J was trimmed by 6 bases and V by 8 bases; bases with no gene match: 8.

This clone was seen just once. This chain links TRBV19 with TRBJ1-3; D is ambiguous. In germline, CDR1 is LNHDA, CDR2 SQIVND (reference sequence). CDR3 size: 17 residues. V shed 3 bases and J shed 0 bases, with 15 bases lying between them. The DNA for the CDR3 is TGTGCCAGTAGTATTAACAAGGACGTATACTCTGGAAACACCATATATTTT. This encodes CASSINKDVYSGNTIYF.

The gene calls are TRBV4-3 and TRBJ2-3; perhaps TRBD2 as D (5 bases). V was trimmed by 0 bases and J by 9 bases, leaving 10 bases between them. Germline V CDR1 and CDR2: LGHNA, YSLEER. The CDR3 spans 13 residues. The CDR3 DNA follows: TGCGCCAGCAGCCAAGATTTGAAGCGGACGCAGTATTTT. Protein product: CASSQDLKRTQYF.

Here the CDR3 reads CASSPVPRGNTEAFF. The DNA for the CDR3 is TGTGCCAGCTCACCTGTCCCCCGAGGGAACACTGAAGCTTTCTTT. The gene calls are TRBV18 and TRBJ1-1; D gene ambiguous. The CDR3 covers 15 residues. The V gene's germline CDR1 is KGHSH and CDR2 LQKENI. V was cut by 3 bases and J by 1 base, with 12 bases left in between.

Here the CDR3 reads CASSRGTVNTGELFF. In DNA, the CDR3 is TGTGCCAGCAGCCGGGGGACAGTGAACACCGGGGAGCTGTTTTTT. This chain connects TRBV7-2 to TRBJ2-2; tentatively, D is TRBD1 (7 bases). V shed 5 bases and J shed 1 base, with 11 bases lying between them. Germline assignment: CDR1 SGHTA and CDR2 FQGNSA. The length of the CDR3 is 15 residues.

This clone is a singleton in its sample. V gene TRBV10-3 combines with J gene TRBJ1-5; 12 bases are shared with TRBD1. The CDR3 spans 16 residues. CDR1 and CDR2 (germline): ENHRY, SYGVKD. The junction had 5 bases not matched to a gene; V was cut back by 3 bases and J by 5 bases. CDR3 amino acids: CAISDRDRGQDQPQHF. The CDR3 coding sequence is TGTGCCATCAGTGACCGGGACAGGGGGCAGGATCAGCCCCAGCATTTT.

This clone occurred a few times. V and J are TRBV7-9 and TRBJ2-2; D might be TRBD1 or TRBD2, each matching 5 bases. This CDR3 has 16 amino acids. Germline-derived CDR1 and CDR2 are SEHNR and FQNEAQ (reference sequence). V dropped 5 bases and J dropped 8 bases, with 21 bases sitting between them. The CDR3 spells CASSPVGFGATGELFF. DNA of the CDR3: TGTGCCAGCAGCCCCGTGGGGTTCGGGGCAACGGGGGAGCTGTTTTTT.

This clone appeared a few times. This chain uses TRBV2 with TRBJ2-7; D perhaps matches TRBD2 (5 bases). Deletions cut 8 bases from V and 0 bases from J, with 14 bases between. This CDR3 is built from 14 residues. Looked up from germline, CDR1 is SNHLY and CDR2 is FYNNEI. CDR3 in amino acids: CASVLGRSSYEQYV. CDR3 in DNA: TGTGCCAGCGTACTAGGCCGAAGCTCCTACGAGCAGTACGTC.

The chain couples TRBV7-2 to TRBJ2-3; maybe TRBD2 (5 bases). Trimming took off 10 bases at V and 0 bases at J, with 17 bases between the two ends. Germline CDR1 SGHTA, CDR2 FQGNSA. This CDR3 spans 15 amino acids. As DNA, the CDR3 is TGTGCCACTACACCGGGGTTTTCTAGCACAGATACGCAGTATTTT. Translated: CATTPGFSSTDTQYF. The full variable domain, in which reference TRBV7-2 and TRBJ2-3 provide the parts outside the CDR3, is GAGVSQSPSNKVTEKGKDVELRCDPISGHTALYWYRQSLGQGLEFLIYFQGNSAPDKSGLPSDRFSAERTGGSVSTLTIQRTQQEDSAVYLCATTPGFSSTDTQYFGPGTRLTVL.

The chain couples TRBV18 to TRBJ1-1; no firm D call. V was cut by 6 bases and J by 11 bases, with 13 bases left in between. The CDR3 covers 11 residues. Germline lookup yields CDR1 KGHSH and CDR2 LQKENI. CDR3 in amino acids: CASSLEGQAFF. The DNA for the CDR3 is TGTGCCAGCTCCCTAGAGGGCCAGGCTTTCTTT. Supplemented by reference TRBV18 and TRBJ1-1, the full variable domain reads NAGVMQNPRHLVRRRGQEARLRCSPMKGHSHVYWYRQLPEEGLKFMVYLQKENIIDESGMPKERFSAEFPKEGPSILRIQQVVRGDSAAYFCASSLEGQAFFGQGTRLTVV.

This sequence joins TRBV5-1 and TRBJ2-2, with no clear D. This CDR3 contains 11 residues. Trimming shortened V by 3 bases and J by 9 bases, and 6 bases separated the two germline ends. From germline, CDR1 is SGHRS and CDR2 YFSETQ. CDR3 nucleotide sequence: TGCGCCAGCAGCTACAACAGGGAGCTGTTTTTT. Translating it yields CASSYNRELFF.

CDR3 nucleotides: TGTGCCAGCAGCTCAGGAGGGACGGGCAATGAGCAGTTCTTC. Translated: CASSSGGTGNEQFF. The chain is built from TRBV7-9 and TRBJ2-1; possibly TRBD2 for D (6 bases). The V end was cut by 4 bases, the J end by 6 bases, with 13 bases between. From germline, CDR1 is SEHNR and CDR2 FQNEAQ (reference sequence). The CDR3 extends over 14 amino acids.

This clone was seen a handful of times. V usage is TRBV19 and J usage is TRBJ1-1; D is unresolved. V lost 5 bases, J lost 0 bases, and 7 bases lay in between. Looked up from germline, CDR1 is LNHDA and CDR2 is SQIVND (reference sequence). CDR3 length: 13 amino acids. The CDR3 region has the DNA TGTGCCAGTAGTGGAGACCTGAACACTGAAGCTTTCTTT. Translated, it gives CASSGDLNTEAFF.

V and J are TRBV6-6 and TRBJ2-1; possibly TRBD2 for D (6 bases). Germline loops: CDR1 MNHNY, CDR2 SVGAGI (reference sequence). V was pared by 6 bases and J by 10 bases, with 16 bases between. This CDR3 is 13 amino acids long. CDR3 sequence reads: CASRRLGLGEQFF. CDR3 nucleotide sequence: TGTGCCAGCAGAAGACTAGGGCTCGGAGAGCAGTTCTTC.